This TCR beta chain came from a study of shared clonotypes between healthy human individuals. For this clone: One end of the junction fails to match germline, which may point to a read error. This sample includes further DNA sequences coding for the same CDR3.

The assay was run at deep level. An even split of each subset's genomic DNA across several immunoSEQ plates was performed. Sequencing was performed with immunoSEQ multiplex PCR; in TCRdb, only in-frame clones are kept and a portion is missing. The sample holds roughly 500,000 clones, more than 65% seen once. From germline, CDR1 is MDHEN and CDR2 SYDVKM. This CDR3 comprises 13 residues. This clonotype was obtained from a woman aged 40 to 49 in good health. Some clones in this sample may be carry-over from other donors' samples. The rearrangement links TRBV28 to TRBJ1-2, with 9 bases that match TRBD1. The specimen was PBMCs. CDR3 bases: TGTGCCAGCAGACCGGGACAGGGCTATGGCTACACCTTT. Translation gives CASRPGQGYGYTF.